This TCR beta chain was found in a study of CD8 T cells in Susac syndrome. Regarding the study as a whole: The number of individuals included in the study's TCR sequencing and HLA analysis was acknowledged as relatively small.

This CDR3 has 15 residues. Losses at the gene ends were 4 bases for V and 2 bases for J; bases not matched to a gene: 4. Germline V lookup: CDR1 LGHDT, CDR2 YNNKEL (reference sequence). About 0.45 to 1 ug RNA was reverse transcribed with random hexamers. Across 54 Vbeta and 13 Jbeta, immunoSEQ multiplex PCR amplified TCR beta CDR3. From the immunoSEQ multiplex PCR reads, TCRdb called clonotypes with MiXCR, one entry per CDR3 protein. The sample has 150,000 to 200,000 distinct CDR3 sequences, 93% seen once. As regards this clonotype: What it binds is unknown.

TEMRA cells were FACS-enriched and CD8+ and CD4+ T cells negatively isolated. This TCR derives from a human donor in good health. The sequencing input was CD4+ T cells from PBMCs. This chain joins TRBV3-1 and TRBJ2-3; 9 nucleotides match TRBD2. CDR3 bases: TGTGCCAGCAGCCTTCCGGGACTAGCCACAGATACGCAGTATTTT. Residues: CASSLPGLATDTQYF.